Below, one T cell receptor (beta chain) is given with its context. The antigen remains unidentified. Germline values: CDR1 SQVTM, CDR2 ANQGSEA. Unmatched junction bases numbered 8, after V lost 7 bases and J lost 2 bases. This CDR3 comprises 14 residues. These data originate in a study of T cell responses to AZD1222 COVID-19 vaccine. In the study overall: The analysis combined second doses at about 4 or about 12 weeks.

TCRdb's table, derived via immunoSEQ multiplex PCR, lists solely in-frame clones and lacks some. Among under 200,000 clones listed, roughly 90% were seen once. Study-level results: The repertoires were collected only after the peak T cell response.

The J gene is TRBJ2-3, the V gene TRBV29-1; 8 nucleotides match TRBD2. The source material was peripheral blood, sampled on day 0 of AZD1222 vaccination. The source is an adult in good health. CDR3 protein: CSATGTRATDTQYF. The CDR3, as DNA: TGCAGCGCAACCGGGACTAGGGCCACAGATACGCAGTATTTT.